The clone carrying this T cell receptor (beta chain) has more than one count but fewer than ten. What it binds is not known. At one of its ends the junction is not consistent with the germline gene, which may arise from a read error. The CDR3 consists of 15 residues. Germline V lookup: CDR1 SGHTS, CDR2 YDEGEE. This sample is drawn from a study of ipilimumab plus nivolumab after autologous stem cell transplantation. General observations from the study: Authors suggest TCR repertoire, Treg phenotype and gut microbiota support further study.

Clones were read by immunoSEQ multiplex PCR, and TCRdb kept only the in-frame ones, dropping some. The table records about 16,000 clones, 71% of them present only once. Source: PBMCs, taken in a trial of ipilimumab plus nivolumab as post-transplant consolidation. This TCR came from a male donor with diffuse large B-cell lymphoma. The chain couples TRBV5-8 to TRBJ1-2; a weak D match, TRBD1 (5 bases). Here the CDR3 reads CASSLFAEGRPRENF. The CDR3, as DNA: TGTGCCAGCAGCTTATTCGCAGAGGGTAGGCCCAGGGAGAACTTC.